This entry concerns a single TCR beta chain. Its antigen is currently unknown. Per the germline V gene, CDR1 is SEHNR and CDR2 is FQNEAQ (reference sequence). V lost 5 bases to trimming and J lost 3 bases; unmatched junction nucleotides: 11. The length of the CDR3 is 18 residues. The source of the sample is a study of graft-versus-host responses after intestinal transplantation. Study-wide results and caveats: High graft-versus-host to host-versus-graft T cell clonal ratios marked allografts of patients with graft-donor macrochimerism.

Time point noted: postoperative day 105 after intestinal transplantation (dayNNNN = postoperative day). Some clones are missing from TCRdb's copy, which holds only in-frame ones; the method was immunoSEQ multiplex PCR. The sample yields roughly 11,000 clones, 80% to 95% seen once. This sequence originates from a human patient who received an intestinal transplant, so some T cells may come from the graft donor. The genes are TRBV7-9 and TRBJ2-7; 15 positions match TRBD2. The sequences come from PBMCs, collected 105 days after intestinal transplantation. CDR3 sequence reads: CASSLRRGLAGGSYEQYF. CDR3 DNA: TGTGCCAGCAGCCTCCGCCGGGGACTAGCGGGGGGTAGCTACGAGCAGTACTTC. Together with reference TRBV7-9 and TRBJ2-7, the CDR3 gives the full variable domain: DTGVSQNPRHKITKRGQNVTFRCDPISEHNRLYWYRQTLGQGPEFLTYFQNEAQLEKSRLLSDRFSAERPKGSFSTLEIQRTEQGDSAMYLCASSLRRGLAGGSYEQYFGPGTRLTVT.